This TCR beta chain originates from a study of immune heterogeneity within non-small cell lung tumors. Overall study: Tumor histology was classified as squamous cell carcinoma in several cases, non-squamous carcinoma in under 11 and not otherwise specified in 1.

Germline V gene data show CDR1 as DFQATT and CDR2 as SNEGSKA (reference sequence). The CDR3 spans 12 residues. V lost 6 bases, J lost 6 bases, and 5 bases stayed unmatched. Amplification of the TCR beta CDR3 was achieved through multiplex PCR with 32 V and 13 J primers. TCRdb reprocessed the multiplex PCR reads with MiXCR, giving one entry per CDR3 protein. The sample contains about 15,000 distinct CDR3 sequences, roughly 30% of which appear only once. The authors used roughly 600 ng of bulk tumor genomic DNA per sample as template. Several far-apart biopsies were taken per primary tumor during surgery. Patients with untreated, newly diagnosed non-small cell lung cancer underwent curative surgery. All donors had received a new diagnosis of non-small cell lung cancer and were undergoing surgery with curative intent. This clonotype has a count of ten or more. The antigen is undetermined. Regarding the study as a whole: Recurrence of identical dominant CDR3 beta clonotypes was observed across tumor sites within a patient, alongside site-unique high-frequency clones.

The TCR was taken from a man in his forties with non-small cell lung cancer. The chain joins TRBV20-1 to TRBJ1-1; 9 bases align to TRBD1. Sequencing input: lung tumor tissue. CDR3 DNA: TGCAGTGCGCGGGACAGGGTGGCTGAAGCTTTCTTT. Translated: CSARDRVAEAFF.